The 2 T cell receptor beta chains reported below all come from one sample, sequenced in a study of neoadjuvant anti-PD-1 for oral cavity cancer. Profiling relied on immunoSEQ multiplex PCR, and the TCRdb table lists in-frame clones only, not all of them. The data hold approximately 68,000 clones, with 85% to 90% observed a single time. Time point here: after neoadjuvant nivolumab, at surgical resection. Here the sequenced sample was PBMCs, taken after nivolumab (anti-PD-1) treatment. The receptor source for this set is a person aged 35-79 years with oral cavity squamous cell carcinoma.

The chain joins TRBV7-9 to TRBJ2-4, with 7 nucleotides matching TRBD1. Germline lookup yields CDR1 SEHNR and CDR2 FQNEAQ (reference sequence). Germline trimming cut 4 bases from V and 5 bases from J; bases unmatched to any gene: 2. The CDR3 sequence is 13 residues long. The CDR3 loop reads CASSSGTENIQYF. The CDR3 coding sequence is TGTGCCAGCAGCTCGGGGACAGAAAACATTCAGTACTTC. Using reference TRBV7-9 and TRBJ2-4 for the parts outside the CDR3, the full variable domain is DTGVSQNPRHKITKRGQNVTFRCDPISEHNRLYWYRQTLGQGPEFLTYFQNEAQLEKSRLLSDRFSAERPKGSFSTLEIQRTEQGDSAMYLCASSSGTENIQYFGAGTRLSVL.

The chain joins TRBV7-8 to TRBJ1-2; weak D call: TRBD1 (5 bases). CDR1 and CDR2 from the germline V gene are SGHVS and FQNEAQ. The ends were cut back, 2 bases at V and 7 bases at J, with 14 bases in the middle. The CDR3 has 14 residues. Here the CDR3 DNA reads TGTGCCAGCAGCTTAAGGGTGACAGTCTCTGGCTACACCTTC. Its protein is CASSLRVTVSGYTF.